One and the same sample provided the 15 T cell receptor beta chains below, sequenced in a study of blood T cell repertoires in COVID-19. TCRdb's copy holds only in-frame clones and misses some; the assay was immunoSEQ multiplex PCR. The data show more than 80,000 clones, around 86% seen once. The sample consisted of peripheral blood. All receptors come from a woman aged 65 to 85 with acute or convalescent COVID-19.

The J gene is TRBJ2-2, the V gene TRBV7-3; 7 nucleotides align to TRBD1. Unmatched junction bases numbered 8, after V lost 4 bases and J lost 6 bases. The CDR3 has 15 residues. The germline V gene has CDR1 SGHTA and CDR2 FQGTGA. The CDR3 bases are TGTGCCAGCAGCTCCCCTGACAGGGCCTCCGGGGAGCTGTTTTTT. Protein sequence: CASSSPDRASGELFF.

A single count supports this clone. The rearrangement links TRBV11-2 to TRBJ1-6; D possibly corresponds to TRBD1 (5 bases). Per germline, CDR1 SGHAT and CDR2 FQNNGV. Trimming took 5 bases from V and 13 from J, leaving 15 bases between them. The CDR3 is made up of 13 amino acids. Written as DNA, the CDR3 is TGTGCCAGCAGCCCCGCCGACAGTCTCCCCCTCCACTTT. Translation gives CASSPADSLPLHF.

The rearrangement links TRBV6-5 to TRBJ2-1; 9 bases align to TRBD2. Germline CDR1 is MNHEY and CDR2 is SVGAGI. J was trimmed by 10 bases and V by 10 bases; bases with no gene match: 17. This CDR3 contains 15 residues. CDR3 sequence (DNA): TGTGCCACCAGGTCGGCGGGGGGGCTTTCCCGAGAGCAGTTCTTC. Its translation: CATRSAGGLSREQFF.

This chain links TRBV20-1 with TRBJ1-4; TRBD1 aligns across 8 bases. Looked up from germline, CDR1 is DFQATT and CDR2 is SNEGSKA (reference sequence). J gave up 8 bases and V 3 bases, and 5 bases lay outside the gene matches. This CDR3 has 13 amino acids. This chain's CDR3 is CSASPGGWEKLFF. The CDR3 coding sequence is TGCAGTGCTAGTCCAGGGGGCTGGGAAAAACTGTTTTTT.

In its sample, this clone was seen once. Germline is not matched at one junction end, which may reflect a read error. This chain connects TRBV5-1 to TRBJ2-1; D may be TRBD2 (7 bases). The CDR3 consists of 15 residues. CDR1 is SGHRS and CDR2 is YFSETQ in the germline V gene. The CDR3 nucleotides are TGCGCCAGTAGCTGGGGGGGCAGCTCCTACAATGAGCAGTTCTTC. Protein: CASSWGGSSYNEQFF.

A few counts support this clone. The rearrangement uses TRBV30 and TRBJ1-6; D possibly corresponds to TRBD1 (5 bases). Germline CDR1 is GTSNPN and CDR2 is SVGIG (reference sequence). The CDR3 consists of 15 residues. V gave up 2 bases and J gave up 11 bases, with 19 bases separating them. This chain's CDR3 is CAWSFQGTLGAPLHF. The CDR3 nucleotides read TGTGCCTGGAGTTTCCAGGGAACCTTGGGCGCACCCCTCCACTTT.

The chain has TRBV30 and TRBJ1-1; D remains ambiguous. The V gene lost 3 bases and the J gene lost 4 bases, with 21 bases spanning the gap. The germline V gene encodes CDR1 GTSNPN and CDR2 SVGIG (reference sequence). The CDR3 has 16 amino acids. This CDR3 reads CAWSTILPLTSTEAFF. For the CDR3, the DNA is TGTGCCTGGAGCACCATCCTGCCTCTCACATCCACTGAAGCTTTCTTT.

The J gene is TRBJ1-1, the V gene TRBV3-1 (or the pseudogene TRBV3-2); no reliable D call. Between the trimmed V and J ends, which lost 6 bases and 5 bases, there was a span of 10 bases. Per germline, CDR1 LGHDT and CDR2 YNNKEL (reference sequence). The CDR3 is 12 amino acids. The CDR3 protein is CASSSVGTEAFF. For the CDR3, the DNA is TGTGCCAGCAGTTCCGTCGGGACTGAAGCTTTCTTT.

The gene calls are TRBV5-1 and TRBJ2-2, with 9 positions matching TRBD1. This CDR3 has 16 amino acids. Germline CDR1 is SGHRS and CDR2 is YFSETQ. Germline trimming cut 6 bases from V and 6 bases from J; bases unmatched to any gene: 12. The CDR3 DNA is TGCGCCAGCACCCCCCCGGACAGGGGATTTTCCGGGGAGCTGTTTTTT. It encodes CASTPPDRGFSGELFF.

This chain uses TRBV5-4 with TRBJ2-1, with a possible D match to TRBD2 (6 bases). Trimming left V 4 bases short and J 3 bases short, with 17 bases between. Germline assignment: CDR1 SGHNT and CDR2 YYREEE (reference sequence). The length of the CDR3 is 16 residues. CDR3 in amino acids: CASSPGGTRNYNEQFF. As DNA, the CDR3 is TGTGCCAGCAGCCCTGGAGGGACTCGCAACTACAATGAGCAGTTCTTC. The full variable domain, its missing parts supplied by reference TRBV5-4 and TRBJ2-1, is ETGVTQSPTHLIKTRGQQVTLRCSSQSGHNTVSWYQQALGQGPQFIFQYYREEENGRGNFPPRFSGLQFPNYSSELNVNALELDDSALYLCASSPGGTRNYNEQFFGPGTRLTVL.

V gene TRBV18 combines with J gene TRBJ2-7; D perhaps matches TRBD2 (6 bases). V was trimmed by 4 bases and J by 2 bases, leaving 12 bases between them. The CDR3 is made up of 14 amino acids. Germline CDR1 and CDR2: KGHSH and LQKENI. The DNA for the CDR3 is TGTGCCAGCTCACTGGGGGGATCGGCCTACGAGCAGTACTTC. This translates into CASSLGGSAYEQYF.

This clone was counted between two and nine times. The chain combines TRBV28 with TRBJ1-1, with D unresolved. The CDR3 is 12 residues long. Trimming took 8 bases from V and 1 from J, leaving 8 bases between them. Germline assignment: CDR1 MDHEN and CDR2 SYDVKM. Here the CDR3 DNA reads TGTGCCAGCGCACCACAGAACACTGAAGCTTTCTTT. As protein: CASAPQNTEAFF.

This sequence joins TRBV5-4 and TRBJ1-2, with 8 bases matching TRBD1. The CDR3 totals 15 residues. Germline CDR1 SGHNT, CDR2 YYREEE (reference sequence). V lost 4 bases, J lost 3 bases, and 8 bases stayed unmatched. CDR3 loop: CASSLGKDRDYGYTF. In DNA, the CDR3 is TGTGCCAGCAGCCTGGGGAAGGACAGGGACTATGGCTACACCTTC.

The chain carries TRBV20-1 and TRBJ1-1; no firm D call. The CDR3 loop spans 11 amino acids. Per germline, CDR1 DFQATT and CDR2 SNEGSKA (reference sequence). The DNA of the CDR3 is TGCAGCGCATCAAGAGGAACTGAAGCTTTCTTT. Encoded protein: CSASRGTEAFF.

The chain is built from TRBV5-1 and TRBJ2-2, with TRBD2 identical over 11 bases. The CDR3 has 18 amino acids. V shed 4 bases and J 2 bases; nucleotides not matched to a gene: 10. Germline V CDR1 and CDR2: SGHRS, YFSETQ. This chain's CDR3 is CASSPSSGGLTNTGELFF. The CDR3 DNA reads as TGCGCCAGCAGCCCGTCTAGCGGGGGGCTTACAAACACCGGGGAGCTGTTTTTT. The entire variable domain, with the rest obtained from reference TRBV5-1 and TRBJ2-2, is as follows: KAGVTQTPRYLIKTRGQQVTLSCSPISGHRSVSWYQQTPGQGLQFLFEYFSETQRNKGNFPGRFSGRQFSNSRSEMNVSTLELGDSALYLCASSPSSGGLTNTGELFFGEGSRLTVL.